A selection of T cell receptor beta chains follows, all from one sample in a study of cytomegalovirus exposure and HLA in healthy donors. Data came from immunoSEQ multiplex PCR; TCRdb stores just in-frame clones and leaves some out. Here the sample spans under 120,000 clones, about 83% being singletons. The sequenced material came from PBMCs. These receptors originate from a female donor in good health and CMV-seropositive. Both conserved end residues are part of each CDR3.

V gene,J gene,CDR3 protein
TRBV9,TRBJ2-5,CASSVGKGVTQETQYF
TRBV6-1,TRBJ2-7,CASSLSSGALLEQYF
TRBV2,.,CASSTGQSSYEQYF
TRBV6-1,TRBJ1-1,CASSEFIIPEAFF
TRBV19,TRBJ1-1,CASNLRGFEAFF
TRBV6-5,TRBJ2-7,CASSHRDGSSYEQYF
TRBV5-1,TRBJ1-5,CASSEQGYSNQPQHF
TRBV28,TRBJ2-1,CAITRGGDNEQFF
TRBV2,TRBJ2-7,CASRLGQGAYEQYF
TRBV15,TRBJ2-2,CATTPDRNTGELFF
TRBV10-2,TRBJ2-3,CASSQSGRTDTQYF
TRBV4-3,TRBJ2-5,CASSQDSTGGQETQYF
TRBV2,TRBJ1-1,CASSGSRNTEAFF
TRBV2,TRBJ2-5,CASRDEVAGGFETQYF
TRBV7-6,TRBJ2-5,CASSSYQGAQETQYF
TRBV4-1,TRBJ2-7,CASSRSMPASGTSYEQYF
TRBV5-1,TRBJ2-2,CASSLGGSPNTGELFF
TRBV19,TRBJ2-1,CASSMPSFSGSYNEQFF
TRBV7-3,TRBJ1-1,CASSVGGASTEAFF
TRBV5-6,TRBJ2-7,CASSLSSGLIYEQYF